This T cell receptor (beta chain) was sequenced during a study of OX40 agonist ivuxolimab in advanced cancers. General observations from the study: Among T cells, CD8+ cells averaged more expanded clones than CD4+ cells.

Sequencing was performed with immunoSEQ multiplex PCR; in TCRdb, only in-frame clones are kept and a portion is missing. The sample yields roughly 71,000 clones, roughly 82% seen once. Autoimmune disease history or systemic immunosuppression was exclusionary. About this clone: Its specificity is not known.

The receptor comes from an adult with an advanced solid tumor such as melanoma, head and neck, liver or kidney cancer. The material sequenced was CD4+ or CD8+ T cells sorted from blood, taken in a trial of the OX40 agonist ivuxolimab.

The CDR3: CASSKAASGSRNTQYF. In DNA, the CDR3 is TGTGCCAGCAGCAAAGCAGCTAGCGGGAGTCGGAATACGCAGTATTTT. The chain links TRBV21-1 to TRBJ2-3; TRBD2 was called by the table and not checked on the DNA. TRBV21-1 is an annotated pseudogene. The CDR3 spans 16 residues.